What follows are 14 T cell receptor beta chains derived from one specimen sequenced in a study of cytomegalovirus exposure and HLA in healthy donors. In the PCR, 60 Vbeta and 13 Jbeta primers were used. Produced via immunoSEQ multiplex PCR; TCRdb's table is partial and in-frame only. The data show approximately 150,000 clones, with about 84% seen just once and 4.8% held by the top ten. Sequenced: PBMCs. These receptors came from a man aged 18 to 29 in good health and CMV-seronegative.

J is TRBJ1-6 and V is TRBV7-6; TRBD1 aligns across 7 bases. CDR1 and CDR2 (germline): SGHVS, FNYEAQ. The V gene end was trimmed by 5 bases and the J gene end by 3 bases; junction bases not matched to a gene: 7. This CDR3 has 16 residues. The CDR3 here is CASSKDRAGYNSPLHF. The CDR3 nucleotides are TGTGCCAGCAGCAAAGACAGGGCTGGCTATAATTCACCCCTCCACTTT.

This clone was seen once. This chain connects TRBV6-5 to TRBJ2-1, with 7 positions matching TRBD2. Germline V gene data show CDR1 as MNHEY and CDR2 as SVGAGI. J was trimmed by 8 bases and V by 1 base; bases with no gene match: 8. The CDR3 covers 15 residues. The CDR3 sequence is CASSYLGEGRYEQFF. The CDR3 DNA reads as TGTGCCAGCAGTTACTTGGGGGAGGGCCGGTATGAGCAGTTCTTC.

This chain connects TRBV28 to TRBJ2-5, with D perhaps matching TRBD2 (6 bases). TRBJ2-7 matches the DNA end more closely, so the J call is doubtful. In germline, CDR1 is MDHEN, CDR2 SYDVKM. The CDR3 is made up of 11 amino acids. This chain's CDR3 is CASAEGYEQYF. CDR3 sequence (DNA): TGTGCCAGCGCGGAGGGTTACGAGCAGTACTTC.

The V call is TRBV27, the J call TRBJ2-3, with 8 bases matching TRBD2. The germline V gene encodes CDR1 MNHEY and CDR2 SMNVEV (reference sequence). The CDR3 totals 16 residues. Germline trimming cut 5 bases from V and 2 bases from J; bases unmatched to any gene: 9. The CDR3 is CASSPFSGDPTDTQYF. The CDR3 DNA is TGTGCCAGCAGTCCTTTTAGCGGGGACCCCACAGATACGCAGTATTTT.

This clone showed up just once. The chain couples TRBV27 to TRBJ1-1; TRBD1 agrees at 9 bases. The CDR3 totals 14 residues. Trimming cost V 5 bases and J 1 base; bases outside gene matches: 2. Looked up from germline, CDR1 is MNHEY and CDR2 is SMNVEV (reference sequence). The CDR3 region has the DNA TGTGCCAGCAGTGGGGGACAGGGGAACACTGAAGCTTTCTTT. Encoded protein: CASSGGQGNTEAFF.

This chain connects TRBV2 to TRBJ2-2; D uncertain. The CDR3 covers 12 residues. Germline CDR1 and CDR2: SNHLY and FYNNEI. The V end was cut by 6 bases, the J end by 1 base, with 3 bases between. The CDR3 loop is CASRQNTGELFF. The CDR3 DNA follows: TGTGCCAGCAGACAGAACACCGGGGAGCTGTTTTTT.

The chain joins TRBV29-1 to TRBJ2-3, with 7 bases aligning to TRBD2. V lost 1 base and J lost 6; bases outside the gene matches: 7. CDR1 is SQVTM and CDR2 is ANQGSEA in the germline V gene. The CDR3 sequence is 14 residues long. Written as DNA, the CDR3 is TGCAGCGTTGAAGGGGGGAGGGCCGGGGATACGCAGTATTTT. This codes for CSVEGGRAGDTQYF.

The CDR3 loop reads CASSLGGTAGNYGYTF. The CDR3 nucleotides read TGTGCCAGCAGCTTAGGAGGGACAGCTGGTAACTATGGCTACACCTTC. The chain employs TRBV7-9 and TRBJ1-2, with 7 bases matching TRBD1. The germline V gene has CDR1 SEHNR and CDR2 FQNEAQ (reference sequence). The CDR3 has 16 residues. V lost 1 base to trimming and J lost 1 base; unmatched junction nucleotides: 6.

V usage is TRBV5-1 and J usage is TRBJ1-2; 12 nucleotides match TRBD1. V trimming: 4 bases; J trimming: 3 bases; junction bases outside the gene matches: 4. The CDR3 sequence is 15 residues long. Germline loops: CDR1 SGHRS, CDR2 YFSETQ. CDR3 nucleotides: TGCGCCAGCAGCGAGGGACAGGGGGCTGACTATGGCTACACCTTC. Encoded protein: CASSEGQGADYGYTF. Supplemented by reference TRBV5-1 and TRBJ1-2, the full variable domain reads KAGVTQTPRYLIKTRGQQVTLSCSPISGHRSVSWYQQTPGQGLQFLFEYFSETQRNKGNFPGRFSGRQFSNSRSEMNVSTLELGDSALYLCASSEGQGADYGYTFGSGTRLTVV.

In this sample, this clone turned up a few times. The chain links TRBV4-3 to TRBJ1-2; TRBD1 might be the D (5 bases). Germline assignment: CDR1 LGHNA and CDR2 YSLEER. The CDR3 length is 16 residues. V was shortened by 0 bases and J by 3 bases, with 14 bases between the two germline ends. The CDR3 here is CASSQDPYGGYYGYTF. In DNA form, the CDR3 reads TGCGCCAGCAGCCAAGATCCCTACGGGGGGTACTATGGCTACACCTTC.

The gene calls are TRBV28 and TRBJ2-7, with TRBD2 matching 10 bases. CDR3 length: 17 amino acids. V lost 3 bases, J lost 1 base, and 9 bases stayed unmatched. Germline CDR1 MDHEN, CDR2 SYDVKM. The CDR3 sequence: CASSFRPGLAFSYEQYF. The CDR3 bases are TGTGCCAGCAGTTTTAGACCGGGACTAGCGTTTTCCTACGAGCAGTACTTC.

V usage is TRBV18 and J usage is TRBJ1-6, with TRBD1 matching over 9 bases. CDR3 length equals 17 residues. CDR1 KGHSH and CDR2 LQKENI come from the germline V gene. With 2 bases clipped from V and 6 bases from J, the junction kept 8 bases outside the gene matches. The CDR3 sequence: CASSPNAGTGSNSPLHF. In DNA form, the CDR3 reads TGTGCCAGCTCACCAAACGCCGGGACAGGGAGTAATTCACCCCTCCACTTT.

The chain combines TRBV25-1 with TRBJ2-1, with D maybe TRBD2 (7 bases). Trimming stripped 5 bases from V and 8 bases from J, with 13 bases between. There are 13 residues in the CDR3. Germline loops: CDR1 MGHDK, CDR2 SYGVNS. CDR3 sequence (DNA): TGTGCCAGCAGTAATACCGGGGGGCATGAGCAGTTCTTC. Encoded protein: CASSNTGGHEQFF.

This clone was detected a few times. The chain couples TRBV9 to TRBJ2-3; 9 bases map to TRBD2. The germline CDR1 and CDR2 sequences are SGDLS and YYNGEE. The CDR3 extends over 16 amino acids. The V and J ends lost 6 bases and 4 bases, in that order; junction bases with no gene match: 12. CDR3 coding DNA: TGTGCCAGCAATAATAGAGCGGGCGGGGGGGCAGATACGCAGTATTTT. Translated: CASNNRAGGGADTQYF.